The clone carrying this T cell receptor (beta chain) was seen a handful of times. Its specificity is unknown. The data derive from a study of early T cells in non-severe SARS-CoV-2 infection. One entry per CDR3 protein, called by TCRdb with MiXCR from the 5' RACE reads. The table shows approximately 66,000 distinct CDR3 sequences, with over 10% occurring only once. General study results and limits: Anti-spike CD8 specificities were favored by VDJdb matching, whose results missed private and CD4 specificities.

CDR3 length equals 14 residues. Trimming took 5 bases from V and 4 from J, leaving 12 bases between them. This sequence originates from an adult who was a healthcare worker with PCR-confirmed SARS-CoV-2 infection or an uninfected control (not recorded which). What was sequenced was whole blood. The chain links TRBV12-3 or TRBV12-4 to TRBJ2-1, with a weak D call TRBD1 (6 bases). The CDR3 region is CASSPGTPYNEQFF. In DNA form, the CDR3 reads TGTGCCAGCAGTCCTGGGACACCGTACAATGAGCAGTTCTTC.